The 12 T cell receptor beta chains presented below share a single source sample, sequenced in a study of esophageal squamous cell carcinoma under preoperative chemotherapy. From the PCR reads, TCRdb called clonotypes with MiXCR, one entry per CDR3 protein. The repertoire consists of 30,000 to 35,000 distinct CDR3 sequences, with 52% occurring once and the leading ten covering 20% to 25%. Indicated time point: after preoperative PTX-NDP chemotherapy. This specimen was acquired from a patient given preoperative chemotherapy. The receptors stem from a human donor with esophageal squamous cell carcinoma. The donor label of this sample is uncertain.

This rearrangement joins TRBV7-2 to TRBJ2-4; 13 bases map to TRBD2. Germline loops: CDR1 SGHTA, CDR2 FQGNSA. Trimming took 2 bases from V and 13 from J; bases not matched to a gene: 11. The CDR3 extends over 16 amino acids. The CDR3, as DNA: TGTGCCAGCAGCTTAACTAGCGGGGGGGCCCTTGACACCCAGTACTTC. Its translation is CASSLTSGGALDTQYF.

For this clonotype: At one end, the junction sequence differs from germline, possibly due to a read error. The chain joins TRBV12-3 or TRBV12-4 to TRBJ2-4, with D maybe TRBD1 (5 bases). CDR3 size: 14 residues. The CDR3 reads CGITVGPTKNIQYF. CDR3 DNA: TGTGGCATCACGGTGGGGCCAACCAAAAACATTCAGTATTTC.

This clonotype showed up many times. J is TRBJ2-7 and V is TRBV4-1; perhaps D is TRBD1 or TRBD2 (6 bases each). CDR1 and CDR2 from the germline V gene are MGHRA and YSYEKL. The V and J ends lost 0 bases and 5 bases respectively, with 26 bases between them. This CDR3 has 19 amino acids. DNA of the CDR3: TGCGCCAGCAGCCAAGATCACCCTCCTGTTTGGGGGGCCTTAGACGAGCAGTACTTC. It yields the protein CASSQDHPPVWGALDEQYF.

Details on this clonotype: No conserved phenylalanine or tryptophan is present at the end of the CDR3, so a read error is the likely explanation. This rearrangement joins TRBV7-2 to TRBJ2-5, with TRBD2 matching over 9 bases. The V segment lost 1 base and the J segment 6 bases; nucleotides outside the gene matches: 9. This CDR3 spans 16 amino acids. Germline V gives CDR1 SGHTA, CDR2 FQGNSA. In nucleotides, the CDR3 is TGTGCCAGCAGCTTAGAGGTTGGCGGGGGGGCAAAGACCCAGTACTCG. Translated, it gives CASSLEVGGGAKTQYS.

This chain links TRBV7-8 with TRBJ2-2; possibly TRBD1 for D (5 bases). Deletions cut 7 bases from V and 12 bases from J, with 27 bases between. This CDR3 comprises 16 residues. The germline gives CDR1 SGHVS, CDR2 FQNEAQ. The CDR3 here is CASIRLQGANTEKLFF. The DNA for the CDR3 is TGTGCCAGCATCCGCCTCCAGGGTGCAAACACCGAGAAGCTGTTTTTT.

The chain combines TRBV6-1 with TRBJ2-3, with TRBD1 matching over 7 bases. This CDR3 has 13 residues. CDR1 MNHNS and CDR2 SASEGT come from the germline V gene. V lost 5 bases, J lost 6 bases, and 5 bases stayed unmatched. The CDR3 region is CASSQGESDTQYF. DNA of the CDR3: TGTGCCAGCAGTCAGGGGGAAAGCGATACGCAGTATTTT.

In its sample, this clonotype ranks as medium-sized. The chain uses TRBV12-5 and TRBJ2-3; no clear D. Germline V gene data show CDR1 as LGHNT and CDR2 as FRNRAP. The CDR3 sequence is 15 residues long. V shed 1 base and J shed 1 base, with 9 bases lying between them. The CDR3 region is CASGLGDGRTDTQYF. The CDR3 bases are TGTGCTAGTGGTTTGGGCGACGGTCGCACAGATACGCAGTATTTT.

Worth noting for this clonotype: One junction end does not reproduce the germline sequence, and a read error may be involved. This chain links TRBV7-6 with TRBJ2-3; 8 bases are a match to TRBD2. Germline CDR1 is SGHVS and CDR2 is FNYEAQ. The length of the CDR3 is 14 residues. The CDR3 protein is CASTGGGVTDTQYF. CDR3 coding DNA: TGTGCCAGCACGGGGGGGGGGGTCACAGACACGCAGTATTTT.

The chain carries TRBV7-2 and TRBJ2-3; 8 nucleotides agree with TRBD2. TRBJ2-7 explains the end of the DNA better; the J call may be wrong. CDR3 length equals 16 residues. The germline gives CDR1 SGHTA, CDR2 FQGNSA. The CDR3 reads CASAVLAGGDPETQYF. DNA for the CDR3: TGTGCTAGCGCGGTGCTCGCGGGGGGTGACCCAGAGACGCAGTACTTC.

This clonotype occurred many times. In DNA form, the CDR3 reads TGTGCCAGCGCTGACTCGGGGGCGCGAGAATATGGCTACACCTTC. Translating gives CASADSGAREYGYTF. The chain combines TRBV12-3 or TRBV12-4 with TRBJ1-2, with TRBD1 as a possible D gene (6 bases). This CDR3 has 15 amino acids. Deletions cut 8 bases from V and 5 bases from J, with 21 bases between.

Notes on this clonotype: The junction departs from germline at one end; a sequencing error may be responsible. CDR3 protein: CASGLGGGGPETQYF. The CDR3 region has the DNA TGTGCCAGCGGGCTAGGGGGGGGGGGCCCAGAGACGCAGTATTTC. This chain uses TRBV7-8 with TRBJ2-5, with D possibly matching TRBD2 (7 bases). The CDR3 has 15 amino acids. The V gene's germline CDR1 is SGHVS and CDR2 FQNEAQ.

The rearrangement links TRBV7-8 to TRBJ2-3; 8 nucleotides align to TRBD2. V shed 8 bases and J 9 bases; nucleotides not matched to a gene: 19. Germline V CDR1 and CDR2: SGHVS, FQNEAQ. The CDR3 extends over 16 amino acids. CDR3 coding DNA: TGTGCCAGCCTGGGCCTCGGGGGGGCAAGCACAGGGACGCAGTATTTT. This gives the protein CASLGLGGASTGTQYF.